This TCR beta chain is drawn from a study of T cells in Graves' hyperthyroidism and ophthalmopathy. V was trimmed by 5 bases and J by 6 bases, leaving 7 bases between them. Germline assignment: CDR1 DFQATT and CDR2 SNEGSKA (reference sequence). The CDR3 covers 11 residues. Study-level results: In the blood, most expanded thyroid clonotypes above 0.001 appeared as well.

Researchers amplified the TCR beta CDR3 regions from RNA transcripts. A first-round RT-PCR of the TCR CDR3 used the HTBI primer set. MiXCR, applied by TCRdb to the multiplex PCR reads, yields one record per CDR3 protein. The sample has around 440,000 distinct CDR3 sequences; around 16% are singletons. This clonotype was seen only a few times. Its specificity is not known. This chain links TRBV20-1 with TRBJ1-4; D might be TRBD1 (5 bases). Material: blood. The source of this sequence is a woman aged 18-29 years with Graves' hyperthyroidism. Here the CDR3 reads CSAWDDEKLFF. CDR3 in DNA: TGCAGTGCTTGGGACGATGAAAAACTGTTTTTT.